The clone carrying this T cell receptor (beta chain) was counted many times. Antigen: not known. This entry is derived from a study of T cells in Graves' hyperthyroidism and ophthalmopathy. Across the study: Peripheral blood was taken when the disease was first diagnosed, before any treatment began.

Graves' hyperthyroidism showing no ophthalmopathy progression within 18 months was considered stable. The authors took PBMCs from over 8.5 ml fresh peripheral blood. Researchers took RNA transcripts and amplified the TCR beta CDR3 regions from them. The TCR CDR3 was amplified in a first-round RT-PCR using the HTBI primer set. TCRdb re-derived calls from the multiplex PCR reads in MiXCR, one entry per CDR3 protein. The table lists approximately 100,000 distinct CDR3 sequences, 40% to 50% of them singletons. Study results and limitations: Clonotypes that were expanded in thyroid above 0.001 mostly appeared in blood too.

The sequence was obtained from a man aged 35-49 years with Graves' hyperthyroidism. Sequencing was carried out using blood.

CDR3 in amino acids: CSARDQGTSDEQFF. CDR3 sequence (DNA): TGCAGTGCTAGAGATCAGGGGACTAGCGATGAGCAGTTCTTC. The chain joins TRBV20-1 to TRBJ2-1, with TRBD2 identical over 10 bases. CDR3 size: 14 residues. Per the germline V gene, CDR1 is DFQATT and CDR2 is SNEGSKA (reference sequence). The V gene end was trimmed by 0 bases and the J gene end by 8 bases; junction bases not matched to a gene: 4.